The 8 T cell receptor beta chains in this list originate from one sample, sequenced in a study of T cells in Graves' hyperthyroidism and ophthalmopathy. TCR beta CDR3 regions were amplified from RNA. Primed by the HTBI set, a first-round RT-PCR was run on the TCR CDR3. A single record per CDR3 protein comes from TCRdb applying MiXCR to the multiplex PCR reads. The sample includes about 570,000 distinct CDR3 sequences, 14% seen only once; the top ten take about 15%. Material: blood. All receptors derive from a woman in her thirties or forties with Graves' hyperthyroidism.

This clonotype was detected ten times or more. The chain couples TRBV27 to TRBJ2-2; no clear D. The CDR3 is 15 amino acids. The V end was cut by 6 bases, the J end by 5 bases, with 16 bases between. The germline gives CDR1 MNHEY, CDR2 SMNVEV (reference sequence). The DNA of the CDR3 is TGTGCCAGCAGCCCGGGCCAACCGATAACCGGGGAGCTGTTTTTT. Protein product: CASSPGQPITGELFF.

The table lists this clonotype with many counts. The genes are TRBV12-3 or TRBV12-4 and TRBJ1-2; the D is unclear. V lost 5 bases and J lost 4, with 5 bases in between. The CDR3 is 11 residues long. The DNA of the CDR3 is TGTGCCAGCAGTAAAGTCTATGGCTACACCTTC. This codes for CASSKVYGYTF.

This clonotype has a count of ten or more. The rearrangement uses TRBV28 and TRBJ2-3, with TRBD2 matching 12 bases. The V segment lost 4 bases and the J segment 2 bases; nucleotides outside the gene matches: 7. The germline V gene has CDR1 MDHEN and CDR2 SYDVKM. This CDR3 spans 17 amino acids. The CDR3 DNA follows: TGTGCCAGCAGTTCCCCCCGGACTAGCGGGATCACAGATACGCAGTATTTT. It translates to CASSSPRTSGITDTQYF.

This clonotype was counted ten times or more. V gene TRBV20-1 combines with J gene TRBJ1-3; a weak D match, TRBD1 (5 bases). The CDR3 length is 14 residues. Trimming shortened V by 5 bases and J by 1 base, and 12 bases separated the two germline ends. Germline CDR1 DFQATT, CDR2 SNEGSKA (reference sequence). Here the CDR3 DNA reads TGCAGTGCTCCGGGACCTAATTCTGGAAACACCATATATTTT. Translating it yields CSAPGPNSGNTIYF.

This clonotype was seen at least ten times. J is TRBJ1-2 and V is TRBV10-1; D unresolved. CDR3 length: 13 residues. In germline, CDR1 is WNHNN, CDR2 SYGVQD (reference sequence). V lost 2 bases to trimming and J lost 2 bases, with 6 bases between them. The CDR3 sequence: CASSEDGNYGYTF. DNA for the CDR3: TGCGCCAGCAGTGAGGACGGGAACTATGGCTACACCTTC.

In this sample, this clonotype turned up many times. The chain is built from TRBV11-2 and TRBJ2-1; 7 bases match TRBD2. In germline, CDR1 is SGHAT, CDR2 FQNNGV. This CDR3 comprises 16 residues. Trimming cost V 5 bases and J 7 bases; bases outside gene matches: 14. In nucleotides, the CDR3 is TGTGCCAGCAGCCCGGGGCCTAGCGGAGCTGGAAATGAGCAGTTCTTC. As protein: CASSPGPSGAGNEQFF.

In this sample, this clonotype turned up many times. The chain couples TRBV28 to TRBJ1-1, with 8 bases matching TRBD1. The CDR3 has 13 residues. Unmatched junction bases numbered 9, after V lost 3 bases and J lost 12 bases. Germline assignment: CDR1 MDHEN and CDR2 SYDVKM. The CDR3 bases are TGTGCCAGCAGTTTTGGAGGGGACAGGACATCTTTCTTT. Amino acid sequence: CASSFGGDRTSFF.

The chain recombines TRBV28 with TRBJ2-3; TRBD2 agrees at 9 bases. V lost 10 bases and J lost 5; bases outside the gene matches: 7. CDR3 length equals 13 residues. The germline V gene encodes CDR1 MDHEN and CDR2 SYDVKM. The CDR3 sequence is CATLSGSEDTQYF. The CDR3, as DNA: TGTGCCACCCTTAGCGGGAGTGAAGATACGCAGTATTTT.